This T cell receptor (beta chain) was obtained from a study of tumor and adjacent non-tumor tissue in lung cancer. Three rounds of nested PCR, following a modified ARM-PCR protocol, produced the TCRbeta library. TCRdb passed the multiplex PCR reads through MiXCR, listing each CDR3 protein once. Of under 150,000 distinct CDR3 sequences in the sample, 60% to 70% were seen once. RNA was extracted from bulk tissue without any cell sorting. Trimming stripped 2 bases from V and 4 bases from J, with 15 bases between. This CDR3 comprises 15 residues. The germline V gene has CDR1 MNHEY and CDR2 SVGAGI. This chain uses TRBV6-5 with TRBJ2-7; either TRBD1 or TRBD2 may fit D (5 bases each). The TCR originated in a man aged 60 to 75 with small cell lung cancer. Sequencing was done on a sample of lung tumor tissue. In nucleotides, the CDR3 is TGTGCCAGCAGTTACGGGACCGGTTGGGGGTACGAGCAGTACTTC. It is translated as CASSYGTGWGYEQYF.